This T cell receptor (beta chain) was found in a study of T cell responses to AZD1222 COVID-19 vaccine (dated by TCRdb to the early 2020s). For the study in its entirety: A total of over 230 trial participants underwent TCR sequencing, of whom some 210 received two doses of AZD1222 and about 25 received two doses of the MenACWY control vaccine. Trial participants were enrolled into age subgroups of 18-55, 56-69 and 70-plus years, which contained around 140, 26 and 57 TCR-sequenced participants, respectively.

Interpreted using the paper, the time point label stands for: about 28 days (+/-7) after the second vaccine dose. AZD1222 recipients whose second dose came at about 4 weeks and those whose second dose came at about 12 weeks were combined into one group, since spike-specific TCR depth and breadth did not differ between the two schedules. The vaccinee samples were drawn from two UK trials, COV001 and COV002, one of which was a single-blind randomized controlled phase 2/3 trial testing AZD1222 (ChAdOx1 nCoV-19) in healthy adults. Trial participant PBMC samples were collected at day 0 and day 28 after the second dose for TCRbeta chain sequencing. The CDR3 regions of human TCRbeta chains were subjected to immunosequencing. The authors' analysis ran thus. TCRs in the repertoires were compared against a reference library of SARS-CoV-2-specific TCRs that had been generated with the MIRA antigen-specificity platform. Breadth meant the fraction of unique TCRs that were SARS-CoV-2-associated, whereas depth meant the fraction of total T cells that were SARS-CoV-2-associated. Using the MIRA data, each spike-specific TCR was assigned both to the spike region to which the TCR was reactive and to a CD4 or CD8 class. Log10-transformed breadth and depth values were compared by one-way ANOVA with Sidak's multiple comparisons tests. Entries here come from immuneACCESS through TCRdb and include only in-frame sequences with V and J called. Some clones fail to appear in such tables; in the studies checked, an unresolved V gene covers under half of the shortfall, and the cause of the remainder is unknown. D and trimming come from the DNA, and the V and J calls and clone size come from that table. The sample records over 100,000 clones, about 87% of which are singletons. The ten most abundant clones make up about 4.5% of the sample.

Overall study outcomes, separate from this receptor: A significant rise in spike-specific TCR breadth and depth was observed after two AZD1222 doses relative to day 0 and relative to MenACWY recipients. Conclusions about previously exposed vaccinees were limited because only six AZD1222 recipients were SARS-CoV-2 seropositive at baseline. The 56-69-year group was small, and its depth increase did not reach significance, likely because of low power. Because no samples from the day 14 peak response were available, repertoires could be characterized only after the peak T cell response. The whole spike protein was spanned by vaccine-associated CD4 TCRs, and dominant responses were seen in regions 160-218 and 743-854. Participants were mostly white British, with more females than males. The authors suggested clonal diversity may have been underestimated. Nearly half of unique spike-specific TCRs reportedly recognized epitopes outside regions mutated in the B.1.351 and B.1.1.7 variants.

With respect to this clone: What antigen it recognizes has not been identified. Base qualities are not at hand, and no much larger clone is one base apart.

Sequencing used peripheral blood, obtained 28 days after the second AZD1222 dose. The sequence was collected from an adult who received the AZD1222 COVID-19 vaccine.

In nucleotides, the sequence is TGCGCCAGCAGCTTGGCCGGGCTAGCGCTCACAGATACGCAGTATTTT. Its product reads: CASSLAGLALTDTQYF. This sequence uses TRBV5-1 and TRBJ2-3; matching of 6 bases hints at TRBD2 as the D gene. The junction shows trimming of 0 bases on V and 2 bases on J, plus 13 bases between the germline ends. Counted from cysteine to phenylalanine, this CDR3 has 16 amino acids. Just the 48-base CDR3 DNA is kept, in frame starting at base 1. Sequences SGHRS (CDR1) and YFSETQ (CDR2) are obtained from the germline V gene.